Below, one TCR beta chain is given with its context. This sample was included in a study of CD8+CD57+ T cells in acquired aplastic anemia. For CDR3 and TCR beta VDJ profiling, genomic DNA was the template used. TCRdb reprocessed the reads with MiXCR, giving one entry per CDR3 protein. The repertoire holds roughly 200,000 distinct CDR3 sequences, with 65% as singletons. It was patients with CD8+CD57+ cell expansion by flow cytometry who were chosen for sequencing. This CDR3 spans 15 amino acids. V lost 1 base, J lost 2 bases, and 3 bases stayed unmatched. CDR1 is MNHEY, CDR2 SVGEGT, per germline. The sequence came from a human donor with aplastic anemia. The chain combines TRBV6-2 or TRBV6-3 with TRBJ1-1, with 8 bases matching TRBD1. The sample consisted of sorted CD4+, CD8+, or CD8+CD57+ T cells (not recorded which) from PBMCs. The CDR3 protein is CASSYFGQGNTEAFF. As DNA, the CDR3 is TGTGCCAGCAGTTACTTTGGACAGGGCAACACTGAAGCTTTCTTT.